This T cell receptor (beta chain) was sequenced for a study of CD8 T cells in Susac syndrome. Study details: Susac syndrome patients were untreated, on corticosteroids with some adding intravenous immunoglobulin, or on intravenous immunoglobulin only.

A quantity of about 0.5 to 1 ug RNA underwent reverse transcription using random hexamers. TCRdb reprocessed the immunoSEQ multiplex PCR reads via MiXCR and lists one record per CDR3 protein. The sample contains about 120,000 distinct CDR3 sequences, roughly 94% of which appear only once. Details on this clonotype: The antigen remains undetermined.

Study outcomes and limitations: The authors found approximately 15 Susac-specific public clones in total CD8+ repertoires and 5 or 6 in CD8+ TEMRA repertoires.

The diagnostic criteria were recently defined, and patients with Susac syndrome met them for definite or probable disease. The CDR3 consists of 14 residues. J gave up 5 bases and V 3 bases, and 2 bases lay outside the gene matches. The germline gives CDR1 SGDLS, CDR2 YYNGEE. Sequenced sample: CD8+ T cells from PBMCs. The chain employs TRBV9 and TRBJ1-5, with TRBD1 matching over 10 bases. The clonotype was recovered from a human donor with Susac syndrome. Written as DNA, the CDR3 is TGTGCCAGCAGCGCGGACAGGGGGGATCAGCCCCAGCATTTT. Translation gives CASSADRGDQPQHF.